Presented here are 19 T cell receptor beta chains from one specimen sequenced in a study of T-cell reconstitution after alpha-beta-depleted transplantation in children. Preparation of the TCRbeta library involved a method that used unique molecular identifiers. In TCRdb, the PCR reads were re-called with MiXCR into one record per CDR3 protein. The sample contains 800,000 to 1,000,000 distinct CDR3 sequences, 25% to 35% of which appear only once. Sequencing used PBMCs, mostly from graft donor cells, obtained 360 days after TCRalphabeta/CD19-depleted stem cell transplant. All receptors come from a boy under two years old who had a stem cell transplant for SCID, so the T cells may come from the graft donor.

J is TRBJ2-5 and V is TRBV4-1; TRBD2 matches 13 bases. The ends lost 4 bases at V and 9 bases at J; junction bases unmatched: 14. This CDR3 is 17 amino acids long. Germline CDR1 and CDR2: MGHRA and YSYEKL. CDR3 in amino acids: CASSRGGLAGRLGPQYF. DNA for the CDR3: TGCGCCAGCAGCCGGGGGGGACTAGCGGGGCGCCTTGGTCCCCAGTACTTC.

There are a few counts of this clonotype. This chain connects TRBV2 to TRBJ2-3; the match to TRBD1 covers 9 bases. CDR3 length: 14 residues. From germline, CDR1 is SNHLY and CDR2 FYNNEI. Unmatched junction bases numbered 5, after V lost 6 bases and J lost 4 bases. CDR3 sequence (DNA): TGTGCCAGCAGCAGACAGGGGGTTGCAGATACGCAGTATTTT. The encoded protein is CASSRQGVADTQYF. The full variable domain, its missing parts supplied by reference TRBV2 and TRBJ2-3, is EPEVTQTPSHQVTQMGQEVILRCVPISNHLYFYWYRQILGQKVEFLVSFYNNEISEKSEIFDDQFSVERPDGSNFTLKIRSTKLEDSAMYFCASSRQGVADTQYFGPGTRLTVL.

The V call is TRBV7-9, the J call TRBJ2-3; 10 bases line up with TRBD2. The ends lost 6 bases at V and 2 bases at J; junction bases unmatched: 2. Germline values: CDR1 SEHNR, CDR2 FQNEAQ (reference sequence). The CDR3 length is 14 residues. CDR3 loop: CASRLAGTTDTQYF. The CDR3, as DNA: TGTGCCAGCAGACTAGCGGGGACCACAGATACGCAGTATTTT.

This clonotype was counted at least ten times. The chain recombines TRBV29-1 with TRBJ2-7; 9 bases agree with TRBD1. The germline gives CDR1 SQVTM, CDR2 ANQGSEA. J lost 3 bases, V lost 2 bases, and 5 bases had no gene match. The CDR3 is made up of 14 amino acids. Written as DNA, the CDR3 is TGCAGCGTTGAATATACGGACAGGGGCTACGAGCAGTACTTC. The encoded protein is CSVEYTDRGYEQYF.

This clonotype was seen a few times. Here the CDR3 reads CASSGPGTVYNEQFF. As DNA, the CDR3 is TGCGCCAGCAGCGGGCCGGGGACGGTCTACAATGAGCAGTTCTTC. The chain combines TRBV5-1 with TRBJ2-1; the D call may be TRBD1 or TRBD2 (5 bases each). V was trimmed by 4 bases and J by 3 bases, leaving 14 bases between them. The germline V gene encodes CDR1 SGHRS and CDR2 YFSETQ. The CDR3 spans 15 residues. Supplemented by reference TRBV5-1 and TRBJ2-1, the full variable domain reads KAGVTQTPRYLIKTRGQQVTLSCSPISGHRSVSWYQQTPGQGLQFLFEYFSETQRNKGNFPGRFSGRQFSNSRSEMNVSTLELGDSALYLCASSGPGTVYNEQFFGPGTRLTVL.

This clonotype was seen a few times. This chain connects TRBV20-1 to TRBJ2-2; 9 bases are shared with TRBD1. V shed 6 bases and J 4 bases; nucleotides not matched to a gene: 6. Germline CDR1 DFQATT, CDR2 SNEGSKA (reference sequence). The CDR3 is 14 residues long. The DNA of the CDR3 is TGCAGTGCATGGACAGGGGAGGCCACCGGGGAGCTGTTTTTT. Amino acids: CSAWTGEATGELFF.

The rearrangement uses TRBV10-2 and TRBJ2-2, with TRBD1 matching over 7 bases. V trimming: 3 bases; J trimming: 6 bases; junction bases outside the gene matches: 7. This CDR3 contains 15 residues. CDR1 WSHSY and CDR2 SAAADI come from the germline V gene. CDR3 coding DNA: TGCGCCAGCAGTGACCCAGGGGGAAGGGCCGGGGAGCTGTTTTTT. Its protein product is CASSDPGGRAGELFF.

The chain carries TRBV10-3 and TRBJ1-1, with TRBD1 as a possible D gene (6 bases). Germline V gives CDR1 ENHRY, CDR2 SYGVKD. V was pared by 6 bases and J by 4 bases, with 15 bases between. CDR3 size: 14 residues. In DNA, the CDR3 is TGTGCCATCAGCAGCCAGGGGCCGGGCACTGAAGCTTTCTTT. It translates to CAISSQGPGTEAFF.

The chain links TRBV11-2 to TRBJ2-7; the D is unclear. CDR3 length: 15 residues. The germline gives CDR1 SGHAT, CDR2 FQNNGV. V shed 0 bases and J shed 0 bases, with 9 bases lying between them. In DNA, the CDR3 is TGTGCCAGCAGCTTAGAATGGACCGTCTCCTACGAGCAGTACTTC. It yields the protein CASSLEWTVSYEQYF.

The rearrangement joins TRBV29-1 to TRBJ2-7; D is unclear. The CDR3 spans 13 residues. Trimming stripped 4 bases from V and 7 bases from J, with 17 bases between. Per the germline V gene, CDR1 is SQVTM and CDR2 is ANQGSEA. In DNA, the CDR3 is TGCAGCGTTGCAAGGGCGGCTCCGGAGGAGCAGTACTTC. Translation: CSVARAAPEEQYF.

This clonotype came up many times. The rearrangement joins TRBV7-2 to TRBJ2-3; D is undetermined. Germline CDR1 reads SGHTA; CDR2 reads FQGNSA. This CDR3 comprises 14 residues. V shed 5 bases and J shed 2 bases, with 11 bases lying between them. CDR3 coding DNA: TGTGCCAGCAGCCCCAATAGGGCCACAGATACGCAGTATTTT. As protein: CASSPNRATDTQYF.

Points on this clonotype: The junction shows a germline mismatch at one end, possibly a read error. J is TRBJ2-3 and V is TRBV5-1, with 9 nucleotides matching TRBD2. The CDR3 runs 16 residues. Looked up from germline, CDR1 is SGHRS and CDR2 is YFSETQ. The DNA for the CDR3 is TGCGCCAGCAGCTTGGGGCCGGGGGGACTAGCAGATACCCAGTATTTT. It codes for CASSLGPGGLADTQYF.

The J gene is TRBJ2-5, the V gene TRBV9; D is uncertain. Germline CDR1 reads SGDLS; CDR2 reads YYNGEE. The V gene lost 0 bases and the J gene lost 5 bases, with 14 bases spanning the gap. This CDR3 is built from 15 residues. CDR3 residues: CASSVGGVNGETQYF. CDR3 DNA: TGTGCCAGCAGCGTAGGAGGAGTTAATGGGGAGACCCAGTACTTC.

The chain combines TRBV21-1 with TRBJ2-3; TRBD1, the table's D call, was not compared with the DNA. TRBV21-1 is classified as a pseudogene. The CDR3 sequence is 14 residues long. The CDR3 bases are TGTGCCAGCAGCAAAGGAGACAGGGGGGATACGCAGTATTTT. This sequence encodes CASSKGDRGDTQYF.

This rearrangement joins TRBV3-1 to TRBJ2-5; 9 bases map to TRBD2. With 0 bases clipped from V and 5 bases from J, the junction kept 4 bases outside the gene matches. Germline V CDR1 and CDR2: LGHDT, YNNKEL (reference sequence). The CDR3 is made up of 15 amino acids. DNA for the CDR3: TGTGCCAGCAGCCAAGATGGTACTAGCGGGGAGACCCAGTACTTC. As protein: CASSQDGTSGETQYF.

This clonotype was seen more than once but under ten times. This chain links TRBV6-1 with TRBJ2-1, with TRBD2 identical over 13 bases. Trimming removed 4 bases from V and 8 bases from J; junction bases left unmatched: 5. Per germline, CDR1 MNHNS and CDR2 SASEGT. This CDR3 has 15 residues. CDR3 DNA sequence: TGTGCCAGCAGTGGACTAGCGGGGGGACTCTATGAGCAGTTCTTC. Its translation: CASSGLAGGLYEQFF.

CDR3 coding DNA: TGTGCCATCAGTGGTTCGACAGGGAACACTGAAGCTTTCTTT. Translation: CAISGSTGNTEAFF. The rearrangement uses TRBV10-3 and TRBJ1-1; D may be TRBD1 (6 bases). The CDR3 length is 14 residues. The V gene's germline CDR1 is ENHRY and CDR2 SYGVKD. With 4 bases removed from V and 1 base from J, the gap between germline ends came to 10 bases.

CDR3 residues: CASSRGSHGGELFF. CDR3 coding DNA: TGCGCCAGCAGCCGCGGGTCTCACGGCGGGGAGCTGTTTTTT. The genes are TRBV5-1 and TRBJ2-2; the D gene is possibly TRBD2 (5 bases). Trimming pared 4 bases from V and 7 bases from J, leaving 14 bases between. Per germline, CDR1 SGHRS and CDR2 YFSETQ. The CDR3 spans 14 residues.

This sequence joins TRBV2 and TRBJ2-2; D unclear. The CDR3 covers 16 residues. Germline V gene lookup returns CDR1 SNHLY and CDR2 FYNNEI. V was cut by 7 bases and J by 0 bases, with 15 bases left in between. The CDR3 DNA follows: TGTGCCAGCACCCCTACGGAGACGGCGAACACCGGGGAGCTGTTTTTT. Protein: CASTPTETANTGELFF.